One T cell receptor beta chain is described in this entry. As yet, its antigen is unknown. This was a deep-level run. Repertoires were generated with immunoSEQ multiplex PCR, while TCRdb's copy carries only in-frame clones and drops some. The table shows hundreds of thousands of clones, with about 80% occurring only once. Germline values: CDR1 KGHSH, CDR2 LQKENI. Unmatched junction bases numbered 10, after V lost 4 bases and J lost 4 bases. This CDR3 comprises 15 residues. This sample is drawn from a study of shared clonotypes between healthy human individuals. Overall study findings and caveats: Incomplete sequencing of sorted subsets was indicated by rarefaction despite large depth.

The sample consisted of memory CD4+ T cells sorted from blood. Described subset: CD45RA-negative fraction. This TCR came from a woman aged 25-40 years in good health. The rearrangement links TRBV18 to TRBJ2-7; TRBD2 aligns across 7 bases. DNA for the CDR3: TGTGCCAGCTCACTCCCCCGCGGGAGTGTATACGAGCAGTACTTC. Amino acid sequence: CASSLPRGSVYEQYF.